This T cell receptor beta chain was sequenced for a study of cytomegalovirus exposure and HLA in healthy donors. The CDR3 loop spans 14 amino acids. Trimming shortened V by 7 bases and J by 4 bases, and 14 bases separated the two germline ends. The germline gives CDR1 MNHNY, CDR2 SVGAGI (reference sequence). Points on this clone: Antigen unknown.

This PCR relied on a set of 60 Vbeta primers and 13 Jbeta primers. Here immunoSEQ multiplex PCR was the method, and the copy in TCRdb shows in-frame clones only, minus some. The top ten hold about 1.5% of the sample, which has 150,000 to 200,000 clones, over 60% seen once. Study conclusions and caveats: An Asian-associated ancestry cluster reportedly showed fewer N-insertions than the approximately 690-donor mean in a later analysis.

Sequencing input: PBMCs. The receptor's source is a young man in good health and CMV-seronegative. This rearrangement joins TRBV6-6 to TRBJ2-1, with D possibly TRBD1 on 6 matching bases. As DNA, the CDR3 is TGTGCCAGCAACCCGACAGGACAATACAATGAGCAGTTCTTC. As protein: CASNPTGQYNEQFF.